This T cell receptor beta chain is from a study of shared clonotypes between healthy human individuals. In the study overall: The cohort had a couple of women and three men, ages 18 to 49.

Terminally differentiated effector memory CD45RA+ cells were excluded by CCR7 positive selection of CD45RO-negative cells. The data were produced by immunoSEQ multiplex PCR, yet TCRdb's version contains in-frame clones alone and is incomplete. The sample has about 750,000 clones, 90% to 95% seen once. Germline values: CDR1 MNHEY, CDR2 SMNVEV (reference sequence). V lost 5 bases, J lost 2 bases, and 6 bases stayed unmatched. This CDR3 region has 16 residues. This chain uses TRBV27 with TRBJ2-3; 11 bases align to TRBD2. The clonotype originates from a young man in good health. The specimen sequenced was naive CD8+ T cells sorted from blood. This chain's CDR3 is CASSILAGEFTDTQYF. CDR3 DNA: TGTGCCAGCAGTATACTAGCGGGAGAGTTCACAGATACGCAGTATTTT.